The 23 T cell receptor beta chains presented below share a single source sample, sequenced in a study of blood T cell repertoires in COVID-19. Clones were sequenced by immunoSEQ multiplex PCR, and TCRdb holds only the in-frame ones, with some missing. The data show over 90,000 clones, roughly nine tenths seen once. Input material: peripheral blood. The source is a woman in her seventies with acute or convalescent COVID-19.

The V gene is TRBV27, the J gene TRBJ2-7; the D gene is possibly TRBD2 (5 bases). V was cut by 8 bases and J by 6 bases, with 29 bases left in between. The CDR3 is made up of 17 amino acids. Germline-derived CDR1 and CDR2 are MNHEY and SMNVEV (reference sequence). The CDR3: CASYKVEGFFVLSEQYV. CDR3 nucleotides: TGTGCCAGCTACAAGGTAGAGGGATTTTTTGTTCTAAGCGAGCAGTACGTC.

This chain connects TRBV2 to TRBJ2-5, with TRBD1 matching over 9 bases. Germline V gene lookup returns CDR1 SNHLY and CDR2 FYNNEI. The CDR3 covers 20 residues. V was clipped by 4 bases and J by 1 base; unmatched bases: 19. CDR3 loop: CASSGLPGQGGAGGQETQYF. The CDR3 bases are TGTGCCAGCAGTGGTCTGCCGGGACAGGGAGGGGCTGGGGGCCAAGAGACCCAGTACTTC.

J is TRBJ2-5 and V is TRBV5-5; D remains ambiguous. This CDR3 contains 13 residues. CDR1 and CDR2 (germline): SGHKS, YYEKEE (reference sequence). V was clipped by 4 bases and J by 4 bases, with 11 bases between them. The CDR3 here is CASSTRLGETQYF. The DNA for the CDR3 is TGTGCCAGCAGCACGAGACTCGGAGAGACCCAGTACTTC.

The chain uses TRBV5-1 and TRBJ1-5, with 8 bases matching TRBD1. Germline trimming cut 0 bases from V and 6 bases from J; bases unmatched to any gene: 5. The CDR3 loop spans 15 amino acids. Germline V gene lookup returns CDR1 SGHRS and CDR2 YFSETQ. The chain's CDR3 is CASSLGDRGSQPQHF. CDR3 DNA: TGCGCCAGCAGCTTGGGTGACAGGGGCAGTCAGCCCCAGCATTTT.

The V gene is TRBV28, the J gene TRBJ1-1; D is unresolved. Germline loops: CDR1 MDHEN, CDR2 SYDVKM. The CDR3 totals 13 residues. The ends were cut back, 8 bases at V and 3 bases at J, with 13 bases in the middle. CDR3 coding DNA: TGTGCCAGCTCCCTATCTACCTACACTGAAGCTTTCTTT. Translation gives CASSLSTYTEAFF.

The genes are TRBV29-1 and TRBJ2-2, with a possible D match to TRBD2 (5 bases). The CDR3 spans 12 residues. The V gene's germline CDR1 is SQVTM and CDR2 ANQGSEA. V was cut by 6 bases and J by 6 bases, with 11 bases left in between. CDR3 nucleotides: TGCAGCGTCGGACTTACCTCCGGGGAGCTGTTTTTT. Residues: CSVGLTSGELFF.

This chain links TRBV5-1 with TRBJ2-3, with 7 bases aligning to TRBD1. Looked up from germline, CDR1 is SGHRS and CDR2 is YFSETQ. The J segment lost 2 bases and the V segment lost 1 base, leaving 1 base of the junction unmatched. This CDR3 spans 14 amino acids. The CDR3 region has the DNA TGCGCCAGCAGCTTGACAGGGGTCACAGATACGCAGTATTTT. Amino acid sequence: CASSLTGVTDTQYF.

For the CDR3, the DNA is TGTGCCAGCAGTCAATACAGGGGAAGTGGCTACACCTTC. It yields the protein CASSQYRGSGYTF. The chain links TRBV12-3 or TRBV12-4 to TRBJ1-2; TRBD1 matches at 7 bases. This CDR3 contains 13 residues. V lost 5 bases to trimming and J lost 7 bases; unmatched junction nucleotides: 7.

This chain joins TRBV28 and TRBJ1-1, with a tentative D call TRBD1 (6 bases). Looked up from germline, CDR1 is MDHEN and CDR2 is SYDVKM. V lost 2 bases and J 5 bases, leaving 12 bases between the germline ends. The CDR3 length is 14 residues. The CDR3 DNA follows: TGTGCCAGCAGTTTAAGGCAGGGGTGGACTGAAGCTTTCTTT. It specifies CASSLRQGWTEAFF.

The J gene is TRBJ2-7, the V gene TRBV18; D perhaps matches TRBD1 (6 bases). Germline CDR1 reads KGHSH; CDR2 reads LQKENI. The ends were cut back, 3 bases at V and 8 bases at J, with 17 bases in the middle. This CDR3 is 14 amino acids long. Written as DNA, the CDR3 is TGTGCCAGCTCACCCCGGGACATCCAGGGCAAGCAGTACTTC. Protein sequence: CASSPRDIQGKQYF.

CDR3 coding DNA: TGTGCCAGCAGGGACGGGGGGGGCAATCAGCCCCAGCATTTT. Residues: CASRDGGGNQPQHF. The V and J genes are TRBV6-5 and TRBJ1-5, with D possibly being TRBD1 (5 bases). V lost 6 bases to trimming and J lost 2 bases, with 11 bases between them. The CDR3 contains 14 residues. The V gene's germline CDR1 is MNHEY and CDR2 SVGAGI.

This chain links TRBV28 with TRBJ2-1, with TRBD2 identical over 10 bases. The ends lost 4 bases at V and 9 bases at J; junction bases unmatched: 9. Looked up from germline, CDR1 is MDHEN and CDR2 is SYDVKM. This CDR3 has 15 residues. CDR3 bases: TGTGCCAGCAGTTCCATCCTAGCGGGAGTTTTTGAGCAGTTCTTC. It yields the protein CASSSILAGVFEQFF.

J is TRBJ2-1 and V is TRBV28; perhaps TRBD1 as D (6 bases). Germline V gene data show CDR1 as MDHEN and CDR2 as SYDVKM. Deletions cut 2 bases from V and 13 bases from J, with 15 bases between. The CDR3 is 13 amino acids. CDR3 sequence: CASSLTTGSKQFF. The CDR3 DNA reads as TGTGCCAGCAGTTTAACCACAGGGTCAAAACAGTTCTTC.

The rearrangement uses TRBV6-5 and TRBJ1-2, with 7 bases aligning to TRBD1. The CDR3 is 13 amino acids. Per germline, CDR1 MNHEY and CDR2 SVGAGI. The V gene end was trimmed by 6 bases and the J gene end by 2 bases; junction bases not matched to a gene: 3. The CDR3 DNA sequence: TGTGCCAGCAGCCTGACAGGGAACTATGGCTACACCTTC. Translating gives CASSLTGNYGYTF.

The V call is TRBV18, the J call TRBJ1-1, with D possibly being TRBD1 (5 bases). The CDR3 extends over 14 amino acids. Trimming took 6 bases from V and 3 from J, leaving 14 bases between them. CDR1 is KGHSH and CDR2 is LQKENI in the germline V gene. Here the CDR3 reads CASSLTGTDTEAFF. In DNA, the CDR3 is TGTGCCAGCTCCCTAACAGGAACCGACACTGAAGCTTTCTTT.

This clone was observed once. This rearrangement joins TRBV28 to TRBJ2-1, with 12 bases aligning to TRBD2. This CDR3 is built from 22 residues. The V gene's germline CDR1 is MDHEN and CDR2 SYDVKM. Losses at the gene ends were 5 bases for V and 4 bases for J; bases not matched to a gene: 24. CDR3 protein: CASSLLRPRRRGLAGMYNEQFF. In DNA form, the CDR3 reads TGTGCCAGCAGTCTCTTAAGACCCAGGAGGCGAGGACTAGCGGGGATGTACAATGAGCAGTTCTTC.

V gene TRBV18 combines with J gene TRBJ2-1; TRBD2 aligns across 10 bases. Trimming at V came to 4 bases and at J to 2 bases, leaving 2 bases not matched to a gene. This CDR3 contains 15 residues. Germline-derived CDR1 and CDR2 are KGHSH and LQKENI. The CDR3 loop is CASSHGLAAYNEQFF. The DNA for the CDR3 is TGTGCCAGCTCACACGGACTAGCGGCCTACAATGAGCAGTTCTTC.

The DNA for the CDR3 is TGTGCCAGTAGCGGGGACAGGAGGGCTGAAGCTTTCTTT. Encoded protein: CASSGDRRAEAFF. This rearrangement joins TRBV19 to TRBJ1-1; TRBD1 matches at 8 bases. Germline V gives CDR1 LNHDA, CDR2 SQIVND (reference sequence). This CDR3 region has 13 residues. Trimming cost V 6 bases and J 6 bases; bases outside gene matches: 6.

The genes are TRBV6-5 and TRBJ1-5, with TRBD1 identical over 8 bases. Germline assignment: CDR1 MNHEY and CDR2 SVGAGI. Germline trimming cut 4 bases from V and 6 bases from J; bases unmatched to any gene: 2. The length of the CDR3 is 13 residues. CDR3 region: CASSLQGGQPQHF. CDR3 bases: TGTGCCAGCAGTTTACAGGGGGGTCAGCCCCAGCATTTT.

J is TRBJ2-1 and V is TRBV11-1; TRBD2 is a possible D gene (6 bases). CDR1 is SGHAT and CDR2 is FQDESV in the germline V gene (reference sequence). The V end lost 4 bases, the J end lost 6 bases, and 19 bases lay between the germline ends. CDR3 length: 16 amino acids. The CDR3 is CASSSRGGLATNEQFF. In DNA, the CDR3 is TGTGCCAGCAGCTCAAGGGGTGGTCTAGCGACCAATGAGCAGTTCTTC.

This clone was observed a handful of times. The gene calls are TRBV28 and TRBJ1-4; 10 bases line up with TRBD1. Trimming took 5 bases from V and 1 from J; bases not matched to a gene: 1. CDR1 and CDR2 from the germline V gene are MDHEN and SYDVKM. CDR3 length equals 15 residues. The CDR3 sequence is CASSGQGVTNEKLFF. The CDR3 nucleotides are TGTGCCAGCAGTGGACAGGGGGTAACTAATGAAAAACTGTTTTTT. The variable domain in full, with the rest retrieved from reference TRBV28 and TRBJ1-4, is DVKVTQSSRYLVKRTGEKVFLECVQDMDHENMFWYRQDPGLGLRLIYFSYDVKMKEKGDIPEGYSVSREKKERFSLILESASTNQTSMYLCASSGQGVTNEKLFFGSGTQLSVL.

This chain joins TRBV19 and TRBJ1-3; 8 nucleotides line up with TRBD1. The CDR3 covers 19 residues. Per germline, CDR1 LNHDA and CDR2 SQIVND (reference sequence). Unmatched junction bases numbered 20, after V lost 6 bases and J lost 4 bases. CDR3 sequence: CASRTAPGQANENGNTIYF. In DNA form, the CDR3 reads TGTGCCAGTAGGACGGCACCGGGACAGGCAAACGAAAACGGAAACACCATATATTTT.

The chain has TRBV6-5 and TRBJ2-6; 7 nucleotides match TRBD2. Trimming took 6 bases from V and 4 from J; bases not matched to a gene: 3. This CDR3 has 14 amino acids. The germline V gene has CDR1 MNHEY and CDR2 SVGAGI. The CDR3 DNA sequence: TGTGCCAGCAGCACGGGGGGAGGGGCCAACGTCCTGACTTTC. Translating it yields CASSTGGGANVLTF.